This is a list of T cell receptor beta chains from one sample in a study of blood T cell repertoires in COVID-19. TCRdb keeps only in-frame clones here, not all; method: immunoSEQ multiplex PCR. Among roughly 100,000 clones listed, 87% were seen once. Material: peripheral blood. The receptors were gathered from a man aged 50-59 years with active COVID-19. CDR3s include the opening cysteine and the closing phenylalanine or tryptophan. Fields, in order: J gene, D gene, clone size, V gene, CDR3 DNA, CDR3 protein. A D gene is named only where the DNA matches it firmly. Size is omitted from some rows. Given values are once, few, many or a class for expanded clones.

j_gene: TRBJ2-5
d_gene: NA
abundance: NA
v_gene: TRBV6-2/TRBV6-3
CDR3nt: TGTGCCAGCAGCCGTCCGGGGGGCCGAGAGACCCAGTACTTC
CDR3aa: CASSRPGGRETQYF

j_gene: TRBJ2-1
d_gene: NA
abundance: NA
v_gene: TRBV5-1
CDR3nt: TGCGCCAGCAGCCCCGACATATACAATGAGCAGTTCTTC
CDR3aa: CASSPDIYNEQFF

j_gene: TRBJ2-7
d_gene: NA
abundance: NA
v_gene: TRBV7-8
CDR3nt: TGTGCCAGCAGCCGAAACCGGGACACGACCTACGAGCAGTACTTC
CDR3aa: CASSRNRDTTYEQYF

j_gene: TRBJ1-5
d_gene: NA
abundance: NA
v_gene: TRBV7-2
CDR3nt: TGTGCCAGCAGCGGGGGGTCAGGATTATATAGCAATCAGCCCCAGCATTTT
CDR3aa: CASSGGSGLYSNQPQHF

j_gene: TRBJ1-1
d_gene: TRBD1
abundance: NA
v_gene: TRBV9
CDR3nt: TGTGCCAGCAGCGTAGGAAAGGGGGCGAGCACTGAAGCTTTCTTT
CDR3aa: CASSVGKGASTEAFF

j_gene: TRBJ2-3
d_gene: NA
abundance: NA
v_gene: TRBV4-1
CDR3nt: TGCGCCAGCAGCCGGCTCGGGGTGGATACGCAGTATTTT
CDR3aa: CASSRLGVDTQYF

j_gene: TRBJ2-1
d_gene: TRBD1
abundance: NA
v_gene: TRBV7-3
CDR3nt: TGTGCCAGCAGCTTGGACAGGGGGCCTTACTATGAGCAGTTCTTC
CDR3aa: CASSLDRGPYYEQFF

j_gene: TRBJ1-1
d_gene: NA
abundance: NA
v_gene: TRBV12-3/TRBV12-4
CDR3nt: TGTGCCAGCAGTCCCCAGATAAACACTGAAGCTTTCTTT
CDR3aa: CASSPQINTEAFF

j_gene: TRBJ2-2
d_gene: NA
abundance: NA
v_gene: TRBV4-2
CDR3nt: TGTGCCAGCAGCCAGCCAGGCTCGGCGTTGAACACCGGGGAGCTGTTTTTT
CDR3aa: CASSQPGSALNTGELFF

j_gene: TRBJ2-4
d_gene: TRBD1
abundance: NA
v_gene: TRBV3-1/TRBV3-2
CDR3nt: TGTGCCAGCAGCCAGTTACCGGGACAGGGGCTAGCCAAAAACATTCAGTACTTC
CDR3aa: CASSQLPGQGLAKNIQYF

j_gene: TRBJ2-5
d_gene: TRBD2
abundance: NA
v_gene: TRBV9
CDR3nt: TGTGCCAGCAGCGTAGCCGGGACTAGCGGGGTAGAGACCCAGTACTTC
CDR3aa: CASSVAGTSGVETQYF

j_gene: TRBJ1-1
d_gene: NA
abundance: NA
v_gene: TRBV6-4
CDR3nt: TGTGCCAGCAGTGACCCCCGGGACTCGCGTGGGGACACTGAAGCTTTCTTT
CDR3aa: CASSDPRDSRGDTEAFF

j_gene: TRBJ1-3
d_gene: NA
abundance: NA
v_gene: TRBV5-8
CDR3nt: TGTGCCAGCAGCTTGATGGGGGGCTCTGGAAACACCATATATTTT
CDR3aa: CASSLMGGSGNTIYF

j_gene: TRBJ1-1
d_gene: TRBD1
abundance: NA
v_gene: TRBV9
CDR3nt: TGTGCCAGCAGCGTCCGGGACAGGACTGAAGCTTTCTTT
CDR3aa: CASSVRDRTEAFF

j_gene: TRBJ2-1
d_gene: NA
abundance: NA
v_gene: TRBV6-4
CDR3nt: TGTGCCAGCAGTGCCACCGGTAACAATGAGCAGTTCTTC
CDR3aa: CASSATGNNEQFF

j_gene: TRBJ2-3
d_gene: NA
abundance: NA
v_gene: TRBV2
CDR3nt: TGTGCCAGCAAAATGACAACTCTTTACACAGATACGCAGTATTTT
CDR3aa: CASKMTTLYTDTQYF

j_gene: TRBJ2-7
d_gene: TRBD1
abundance: NA
v_gene: TRBV25-1
CDR3nt: TGTGCCAGCACCCCGCCCGACAGGGGGCCTTACGAGCAGTACTTC
CDR3aa: CASTPPDRGPYEQYF

j_gene: TRBJ1-2
d_gene: TRBD1
abundance: once
v_gene: TRBV11-2
CDR3nt: TGTGCCAGCAGCCTGGGACAGGGGAGAGGTGGCTACACCTTC
CDR3aa: CASSLGQGRGGYTF

j_gene: TRBJ1-2
d_gene: NA
abundance: NA
v_gene: TRBV6-5
CDR3nt: TGTGCCAGCAGGCGGACAGCTTCTAACTATGGCTACACCTTC
CDR3aa: CASRRTASNYGYTF

j_gene: TRBJ2-1
d_gene: TRBD2
abundance: NA
v_gene: TRBV12-3/TRBV12-4
CDR3nt: TGTGCCAGCAGGTTAGCGGGGGGGCCTTGGCAGTTCTTC
CDR3aa: CASRLAGGPWQFF

j_gene: TRBJ2-1
d_gene: NA
abundance: NA
v_gene: TRBV7-2
CDR3nt: TGTGCCAGCGCGGTCCGGGACTCCAATGAGCAGTTCTTC
CDR3aa: CASAVRDSNEQFF

j_gene: TRBJ2-2
d_gene: NA
abundance: NA
v_gene: TRBV6-4
CDR3nt: TGTGCCAGCAGTGCCGGGACTCCCCCGGGGGAGCTGTTTTTT
CDR3aa: CASSAGTPPGELFF